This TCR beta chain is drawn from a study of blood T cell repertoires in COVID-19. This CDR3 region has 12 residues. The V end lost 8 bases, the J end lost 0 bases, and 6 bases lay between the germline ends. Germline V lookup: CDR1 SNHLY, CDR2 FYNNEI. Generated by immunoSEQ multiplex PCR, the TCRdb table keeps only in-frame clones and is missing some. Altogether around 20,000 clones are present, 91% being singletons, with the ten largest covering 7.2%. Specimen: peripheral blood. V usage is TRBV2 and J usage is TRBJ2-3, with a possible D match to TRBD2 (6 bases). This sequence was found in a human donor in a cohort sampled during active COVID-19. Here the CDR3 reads CASRESTDTQYF. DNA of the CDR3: TGTGCCAGCCGGGAGAGCACAGATACGCAGTATTTT.